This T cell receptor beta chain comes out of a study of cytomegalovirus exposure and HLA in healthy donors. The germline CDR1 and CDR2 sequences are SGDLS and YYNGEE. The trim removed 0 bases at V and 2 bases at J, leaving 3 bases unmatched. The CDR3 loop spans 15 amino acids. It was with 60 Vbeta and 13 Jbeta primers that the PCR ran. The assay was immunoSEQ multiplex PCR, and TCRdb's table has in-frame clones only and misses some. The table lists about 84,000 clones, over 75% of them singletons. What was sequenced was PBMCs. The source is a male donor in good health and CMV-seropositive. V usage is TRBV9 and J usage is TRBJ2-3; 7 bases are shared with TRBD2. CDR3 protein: CASSVEGGFTDTQYF. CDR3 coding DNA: TGTGCCAGCAGCGTAGAGGGAGGGTTCACAGATACGCAGTATTTT.